What follows describes a single TCR beta chain. The antigen remains unidentified. Germline V gives CDR1 LGHNA, CDR2 YNFKEQ. V trimming: 4 bases; J trimming: 8 bases; junction bases outside the gene matches: 10. The CDR3 contains 14 residues. This record belongs to a study of OX40 agonist ivuxolimab in advanced cancers. Study background: A mean age of 60 years, range roughly 20 to 79, was recorded, and 70% to 85% were male. Study results and caveats: Dosing at 0.1 to 3.0 mg/kg was accompanied by clonal expansion of CD4+ and CD8+ blood T cells by week 6. CD8+ T cells were the subset that, on average, had more expanded clones than CD4+.

The protocol was immunoSEQ multiplex PCR, while the TCRdb copy is restricted to in-frame clones and leaves out a portion. The profile covers roughly 70,000 clones, with roughly 86% appearing a single time and around 5% taken by the ten largest. This specimen consisted of CD4+ or CD8+ T cells sorted from blood, obtained in a trial of the OX40 agonist ivuxolimab. The clonotype comes from an adult with an advanced solid tumor such as melanoma, head and neck, liver or kidney cancer. The chain is built from TRBV4-2 and TRBJ1-2, with 7 bases that match TRBD1. This CDR3 reads CASSRQGGGDGYTF. The CDR3 region has the DNA TGTGCCAGCAGCCGGCAAGGGGGCGGCGACGGCTACACCTTC.